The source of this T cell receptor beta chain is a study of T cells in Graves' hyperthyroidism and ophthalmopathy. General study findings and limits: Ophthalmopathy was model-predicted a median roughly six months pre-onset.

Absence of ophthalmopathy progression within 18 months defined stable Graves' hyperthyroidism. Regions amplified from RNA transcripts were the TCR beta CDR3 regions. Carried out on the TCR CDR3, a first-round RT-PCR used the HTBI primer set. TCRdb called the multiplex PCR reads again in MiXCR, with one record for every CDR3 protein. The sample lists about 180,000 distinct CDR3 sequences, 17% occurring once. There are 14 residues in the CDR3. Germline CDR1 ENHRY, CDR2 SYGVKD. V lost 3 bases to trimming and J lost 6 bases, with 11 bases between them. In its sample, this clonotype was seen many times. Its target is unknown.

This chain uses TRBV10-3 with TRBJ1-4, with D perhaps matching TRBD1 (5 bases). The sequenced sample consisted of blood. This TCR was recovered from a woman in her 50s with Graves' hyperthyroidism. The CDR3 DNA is TGTGCCATCAGTGACGGGGGGAGTTATGAAAAACTGTTTTTT. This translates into CAISDGGSYEKLFF.